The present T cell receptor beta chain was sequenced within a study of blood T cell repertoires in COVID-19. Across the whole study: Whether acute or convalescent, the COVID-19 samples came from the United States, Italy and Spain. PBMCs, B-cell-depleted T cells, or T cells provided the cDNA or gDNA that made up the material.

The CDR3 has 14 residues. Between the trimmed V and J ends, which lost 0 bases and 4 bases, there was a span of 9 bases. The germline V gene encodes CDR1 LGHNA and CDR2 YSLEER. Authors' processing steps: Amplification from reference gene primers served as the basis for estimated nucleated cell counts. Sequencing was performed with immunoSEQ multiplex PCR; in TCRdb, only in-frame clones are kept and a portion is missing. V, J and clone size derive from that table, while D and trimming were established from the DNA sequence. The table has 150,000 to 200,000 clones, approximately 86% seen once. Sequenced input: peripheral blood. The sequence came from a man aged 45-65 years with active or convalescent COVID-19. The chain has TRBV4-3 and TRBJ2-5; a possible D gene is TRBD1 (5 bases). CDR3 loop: CASSQDWGSETQYF. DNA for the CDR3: TGCGCCAGCAGCCAAGATTGGGGCTCAGAGACCCAGTACTTC.